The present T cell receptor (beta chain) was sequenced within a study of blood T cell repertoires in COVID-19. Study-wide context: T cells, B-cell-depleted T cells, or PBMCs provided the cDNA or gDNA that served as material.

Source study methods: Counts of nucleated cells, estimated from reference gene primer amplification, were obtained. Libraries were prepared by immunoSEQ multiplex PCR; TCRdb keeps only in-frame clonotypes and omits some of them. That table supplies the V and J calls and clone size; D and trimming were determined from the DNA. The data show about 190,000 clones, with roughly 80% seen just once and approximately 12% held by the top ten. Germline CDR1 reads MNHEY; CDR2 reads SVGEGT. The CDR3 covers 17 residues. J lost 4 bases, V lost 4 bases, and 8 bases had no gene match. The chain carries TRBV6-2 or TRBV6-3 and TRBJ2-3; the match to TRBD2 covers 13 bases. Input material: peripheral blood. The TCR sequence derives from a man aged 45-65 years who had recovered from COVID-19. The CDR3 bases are TGTGCCAGCAGTTCCTGGACTAGCGGGAGAGTTGCAGATACGCAGTATTTT. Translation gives CASSSWTSGRVADTQYF.